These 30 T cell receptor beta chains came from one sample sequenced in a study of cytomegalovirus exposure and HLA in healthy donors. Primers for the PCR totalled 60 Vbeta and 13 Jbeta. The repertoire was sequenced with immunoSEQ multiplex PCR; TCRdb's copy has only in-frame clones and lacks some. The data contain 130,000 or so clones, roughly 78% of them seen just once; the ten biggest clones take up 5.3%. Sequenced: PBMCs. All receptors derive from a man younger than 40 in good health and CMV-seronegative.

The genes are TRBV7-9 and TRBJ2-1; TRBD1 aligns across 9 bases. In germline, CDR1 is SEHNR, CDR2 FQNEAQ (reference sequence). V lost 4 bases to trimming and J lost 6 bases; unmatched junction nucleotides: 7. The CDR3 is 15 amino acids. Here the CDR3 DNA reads TGTGCCAGCAGCTCCCGGGACAGGGTAGCCAATGAGCAGTTCTTC. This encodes CASSSRDRVANEQFF.

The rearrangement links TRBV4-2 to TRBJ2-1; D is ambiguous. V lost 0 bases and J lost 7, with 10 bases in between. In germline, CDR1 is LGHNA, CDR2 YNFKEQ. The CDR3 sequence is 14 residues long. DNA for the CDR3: TGTGCCAGCAGCCAAGATCTCGAGAGAAATGAGCAGTTCTTC. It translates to CASSQDLERNEQFF.

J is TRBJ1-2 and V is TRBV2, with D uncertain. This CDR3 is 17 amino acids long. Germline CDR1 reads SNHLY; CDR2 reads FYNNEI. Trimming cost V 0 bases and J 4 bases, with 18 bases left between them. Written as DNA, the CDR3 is TGTGCCAGCAGTGAAGCGAGAGGAGAGATAATCTCCTATGGCTACACCTTC. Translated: CASSEARGEIISYGYTF.

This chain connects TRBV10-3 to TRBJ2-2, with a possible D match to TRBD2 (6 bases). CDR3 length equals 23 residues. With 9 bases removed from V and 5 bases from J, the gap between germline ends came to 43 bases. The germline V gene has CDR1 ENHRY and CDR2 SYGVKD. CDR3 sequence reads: CAITQGLNDVRSKTKNKTGELFF. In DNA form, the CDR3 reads TGTGCCATTACCCAAGGACTAAACGACGTAAGAAGCAAGACCAAAAACAAGACCGGGGAGCTGTTTTTT.

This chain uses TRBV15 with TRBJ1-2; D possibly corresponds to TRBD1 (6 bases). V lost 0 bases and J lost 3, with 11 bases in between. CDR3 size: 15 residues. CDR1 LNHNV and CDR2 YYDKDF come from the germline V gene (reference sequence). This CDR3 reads CATSRDRTDYYGYTF. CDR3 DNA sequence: TGTGCCACCAGCAGAGACCGGACAGATTACTATGGCTACACCTTC.

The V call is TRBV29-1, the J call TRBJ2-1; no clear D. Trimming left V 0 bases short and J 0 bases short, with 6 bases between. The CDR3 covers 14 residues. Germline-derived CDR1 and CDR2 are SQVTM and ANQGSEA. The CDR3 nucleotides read TGCAGCGTTGAAGATTCAGTCTCCTACAATGAGCAGTTCTTC. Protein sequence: CSVEDSVSYNEQFF.

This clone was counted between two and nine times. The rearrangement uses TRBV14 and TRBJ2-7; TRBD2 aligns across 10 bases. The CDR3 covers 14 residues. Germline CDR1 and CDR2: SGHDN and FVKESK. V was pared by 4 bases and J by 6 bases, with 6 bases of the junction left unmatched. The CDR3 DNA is TGTGCCAGCAGCCTAGCGGGGGGTTTCCTCGAGCAGTACTTC. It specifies CASSLAGGFLEQYF.

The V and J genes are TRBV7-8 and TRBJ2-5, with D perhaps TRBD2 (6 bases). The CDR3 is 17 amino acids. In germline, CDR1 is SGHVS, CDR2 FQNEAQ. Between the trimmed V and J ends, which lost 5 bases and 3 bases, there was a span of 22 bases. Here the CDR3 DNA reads TGTGCCAGCAGCATGAGGGGAGACCGGGACTTCAAAGAGACCCAGTACTTC. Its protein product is CASSMRGDRDFKETQYF.

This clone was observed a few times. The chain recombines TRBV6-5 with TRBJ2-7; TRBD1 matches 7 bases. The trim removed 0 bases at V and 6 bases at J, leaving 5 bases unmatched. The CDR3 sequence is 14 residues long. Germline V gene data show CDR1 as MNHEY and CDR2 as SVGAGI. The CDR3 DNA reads TGTGCCAGCAGTTACTCGAAAGGGGGCTCCGAGCAGTACTTC. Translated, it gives CASSYSKGGSEQYF.

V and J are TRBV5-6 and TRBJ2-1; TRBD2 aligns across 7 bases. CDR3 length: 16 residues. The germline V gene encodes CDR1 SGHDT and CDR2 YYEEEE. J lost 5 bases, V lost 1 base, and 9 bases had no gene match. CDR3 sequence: CASSLSRDYLHNEQFF. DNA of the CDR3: TGTGCCAGCAGCTTGTCTCGGGACTACCTGCACAATGAGCAGTTCTTC. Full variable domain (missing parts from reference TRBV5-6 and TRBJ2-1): DAGVTQSPTHLIKTRGQQVTLRCSPKSGHDTVSWYQQALGQGPQFIFQYYEEEERQRGNFPDRFSGHQFPNYSSELNVNALLLGDSALYLCASSLSRDYLHNEQFFGPGTRLTVL.

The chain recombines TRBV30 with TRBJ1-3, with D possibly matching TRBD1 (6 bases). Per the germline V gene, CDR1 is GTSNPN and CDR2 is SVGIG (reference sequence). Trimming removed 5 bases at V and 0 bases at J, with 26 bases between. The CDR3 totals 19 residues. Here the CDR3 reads CAWGAYSMGAKISGNTIYF. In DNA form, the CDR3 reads TGTGCCTGGGGGGCGTACAGCATGGGGGCTAAGATCTCTGGAAACACCATATATTTT.

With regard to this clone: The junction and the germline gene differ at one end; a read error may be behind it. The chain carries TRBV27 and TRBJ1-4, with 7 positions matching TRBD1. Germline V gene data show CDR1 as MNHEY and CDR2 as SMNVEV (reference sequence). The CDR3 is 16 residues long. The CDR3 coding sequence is TGTGCCAGCAGCTTACAGGGGTTCACGGAAAATGTAAAACTGTTTTTT. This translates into CASSLQGFTENVKLFF.

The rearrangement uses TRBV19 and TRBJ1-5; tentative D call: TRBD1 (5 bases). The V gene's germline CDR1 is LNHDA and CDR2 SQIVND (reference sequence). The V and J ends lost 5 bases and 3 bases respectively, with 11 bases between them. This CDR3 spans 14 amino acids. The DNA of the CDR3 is TGTGCCAGTAGTGACAGATACCTCAATCAGCCCCAGCATTTT. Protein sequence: CASSDRYLNQPQHF.

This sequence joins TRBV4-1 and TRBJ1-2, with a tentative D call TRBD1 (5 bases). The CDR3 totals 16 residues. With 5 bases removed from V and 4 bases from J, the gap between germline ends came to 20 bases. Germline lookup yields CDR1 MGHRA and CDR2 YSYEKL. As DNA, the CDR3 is TGCGCCAGCAGCAAAGTTGATCCAGGGTGGCCCTATGGCTACACCTTC. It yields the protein CASSKVDPGWPYGYTF.

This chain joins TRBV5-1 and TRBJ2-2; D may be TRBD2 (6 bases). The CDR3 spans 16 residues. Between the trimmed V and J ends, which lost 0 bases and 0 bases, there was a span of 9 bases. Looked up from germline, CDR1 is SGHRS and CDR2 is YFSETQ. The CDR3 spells CASSLGRGPNTGELFF. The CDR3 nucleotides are TGCGCCAGCAGCTTGGGGCGGGGTCCGAACACCGGGGAGCTGTTTTTT.

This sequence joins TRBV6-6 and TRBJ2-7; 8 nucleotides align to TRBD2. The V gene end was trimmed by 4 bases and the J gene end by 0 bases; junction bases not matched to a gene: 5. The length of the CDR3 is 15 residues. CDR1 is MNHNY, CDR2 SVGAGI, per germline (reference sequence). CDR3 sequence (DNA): TGTGCCAGCAGTTCGGGACTAGACTTCTCCTACGAGCAGTACTTC. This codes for CASSSGLDFSYEQYF.

As DNA, the CDR3 is TGTGCCTGGCAGGGTTACCAAGAGACCCAGTACTTC. Its protein product is CAWQGYQETQYF. The chain couples TRBV30 to TRBJ2-5; TRBD1 is a possible D gene (5 bases). The CDR3 sequence is 12 residues long. V was shortened by 5 bases and J by 0 bases, with 7 bases between the two germline ends. In germline, CDR1 is GTSNPN, CDR2 SVGIG (reference sequence). Complete variable domain (other parts from reference TRBV30 and TRBJ2-5): SQTIHQWPATLVQPVGSPLSLECTVEGTSNPNLYWYRQAAGRGLQLLFYSVGIGQISSEVPQNLSASRPQDRQFILSSKKLLLSDSGFYLCAWQGYQETQYFGPGTRLLVL.

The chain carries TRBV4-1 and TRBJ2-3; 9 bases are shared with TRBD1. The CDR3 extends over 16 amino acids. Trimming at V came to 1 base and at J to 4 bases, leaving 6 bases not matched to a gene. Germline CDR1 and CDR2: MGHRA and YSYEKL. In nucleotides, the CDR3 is TGCGCCAGCAGCCAAGCCGGGACAGGGTTTGCAGATACGCAGTATTTT. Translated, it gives CASSQAGTGFADTQYF.

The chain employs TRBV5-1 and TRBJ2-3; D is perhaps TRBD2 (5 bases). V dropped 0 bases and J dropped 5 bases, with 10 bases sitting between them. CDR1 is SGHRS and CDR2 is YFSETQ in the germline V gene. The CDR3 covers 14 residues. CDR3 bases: TGCGCCAGCAGCTTGGTTGTAGGGAGAGATACGCAGTATTTT. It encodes CASSLVVGRDTQYF.

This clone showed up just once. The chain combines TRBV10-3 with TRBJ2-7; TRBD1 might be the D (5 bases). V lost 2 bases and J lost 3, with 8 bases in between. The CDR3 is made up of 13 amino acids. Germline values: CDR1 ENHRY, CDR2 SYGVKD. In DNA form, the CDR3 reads TGTGCCATCAGTGAGGATCAGGGCTACGAGCAGTACTTC. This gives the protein CAISEDQGYEQYF.

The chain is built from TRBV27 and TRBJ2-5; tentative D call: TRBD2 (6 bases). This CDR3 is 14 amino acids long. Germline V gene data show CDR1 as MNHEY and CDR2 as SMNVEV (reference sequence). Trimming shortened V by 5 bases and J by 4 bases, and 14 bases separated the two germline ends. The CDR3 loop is CASSPWDSRETQYF. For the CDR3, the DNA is TGTGCCAGCAGTCCATGGGACTCGAGAGAGACCCAGTACTTC.

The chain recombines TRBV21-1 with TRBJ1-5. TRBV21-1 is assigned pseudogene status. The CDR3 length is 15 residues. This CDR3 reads CASSKAGYGNQPQHF. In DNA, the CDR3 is TGTGCCAGCAGCAAGGCGGGGTACGGCAATCAGCCCCAGCATTTT.

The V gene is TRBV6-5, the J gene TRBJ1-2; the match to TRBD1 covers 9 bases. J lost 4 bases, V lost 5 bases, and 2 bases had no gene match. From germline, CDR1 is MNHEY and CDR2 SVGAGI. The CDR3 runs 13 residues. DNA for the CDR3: TGTGCCAGCAGTACAGGGGGCTTCTATGGCTACACCTTC. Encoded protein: CASSTGGFYGYTF.

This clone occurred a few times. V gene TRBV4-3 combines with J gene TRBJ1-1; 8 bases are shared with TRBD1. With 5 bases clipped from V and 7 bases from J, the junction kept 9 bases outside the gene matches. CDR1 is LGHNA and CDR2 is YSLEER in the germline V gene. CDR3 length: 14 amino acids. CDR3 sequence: CASSYEDRGVEAFF. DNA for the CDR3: TGCGCCAGCAGCTACGAAGACAGGGGAGTTGAAGCTTTCTTT.

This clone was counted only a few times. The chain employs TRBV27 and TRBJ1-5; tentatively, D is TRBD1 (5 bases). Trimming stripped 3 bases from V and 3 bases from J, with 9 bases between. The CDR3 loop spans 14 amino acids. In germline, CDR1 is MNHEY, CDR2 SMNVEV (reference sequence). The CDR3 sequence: CASSFLGDNQPQHF. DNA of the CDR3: TGTGCCAGCAGTTTCTTAGGGGACAATCAGCCCCAGCATTTT.

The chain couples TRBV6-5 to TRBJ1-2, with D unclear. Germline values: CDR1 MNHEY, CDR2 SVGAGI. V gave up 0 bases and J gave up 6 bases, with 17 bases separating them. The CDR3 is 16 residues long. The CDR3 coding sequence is TGTGCCAGCAGTTACTCGGGCTTCCCGGCTTGGGATGGCTACACCTTC. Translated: CASSYSGFPAWDGYTF.

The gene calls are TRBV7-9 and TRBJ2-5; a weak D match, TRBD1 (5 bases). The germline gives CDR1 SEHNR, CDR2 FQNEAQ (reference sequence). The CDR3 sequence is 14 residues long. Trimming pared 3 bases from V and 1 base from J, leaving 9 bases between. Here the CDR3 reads CASSLTVGQETQYF. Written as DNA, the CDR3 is TGTGCCAGCAGCTTGACAGTGGGCCAAGAGACCCAGTACTTC.

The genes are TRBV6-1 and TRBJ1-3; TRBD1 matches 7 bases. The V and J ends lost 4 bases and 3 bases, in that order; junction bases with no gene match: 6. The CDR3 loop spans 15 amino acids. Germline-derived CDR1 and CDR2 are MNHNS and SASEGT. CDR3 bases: TGTGCCAGCAGTGGCCCAGGGGGTGGTGGAAACACCATATATTTT. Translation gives CASSGPGGGGNTIYF.

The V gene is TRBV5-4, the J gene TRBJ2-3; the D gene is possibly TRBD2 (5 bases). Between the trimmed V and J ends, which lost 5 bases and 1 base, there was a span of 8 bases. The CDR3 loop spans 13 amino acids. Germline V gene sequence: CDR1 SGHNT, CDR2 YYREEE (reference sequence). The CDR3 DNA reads TGTGCCAGCAGGGCGGGTCGCACAGATACGCAGTATTTT. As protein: CASRAGRTDTQYF.

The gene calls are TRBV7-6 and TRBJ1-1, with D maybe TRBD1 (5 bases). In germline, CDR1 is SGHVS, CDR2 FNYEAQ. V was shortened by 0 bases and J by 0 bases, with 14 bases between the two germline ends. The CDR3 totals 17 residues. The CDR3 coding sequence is TGTGCCAGCAGCTTAGCCCCGACAGACCGAATGAACACTGAAGCTTTCTTT. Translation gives CASSLAPTDRMNTEAFF.